The 14 T cell receptor beta chains given below trace back to one sample, sequenced in a study of blood T cell repertoires in COVID-19. Clones were sequenced by immunoSEQ multiplex PCR, and TCRdb holds only the in-frame ones, with some missing. This table holds more than 150,000 clones, 80% to 90% found once. Sequenced input: peripheral blood. The receptors here all came from a man aged 55 to 69 with acute or convalescent COVID-19.

The gene calls are TRBV5-1 and TRBJ2-6; 8 positions match TRBD2. V lost 4 bases to trimming and J lost 3 bases; unmatched junction nucleotides: 9. Germline V lookup: CDR1 SGHRS, CDR2 YFSETQ. This CDR3 contains 17 residues. This chain's CDR3 is CASSPWSGSDGANVLTF. The CDR3 region has the DNA TGCGCCAGCAGCCCCTGGAGCGGGAGCGATGGGGCCAACGTCCTGACTTTC.

The chain recombines TRBV2 with TRBJ2-5; D uncertain. The germline V gene encodes CDR1 SNHLY and CDR2 FYNNEI. The ends were cut back, 7 bases at V and 1 base at J, with 10 bases in the middle. This CDR3 contains 13 residues. CDR3 sequence: CASTRRVQETQYF. DNA of the CDR3: TGTGCCAGCACCCGACGGGTCCAAGAGACCCAGTACTTC.

The V gene is TRBV7-3, the J gene TRBJ2-1; 8 bases map to TRBD2. Germline CDR1 SGHTA, CDR2 FQGTGA. The CDR3 loop spans 18 amino acids. The V and J ends lost 5 bases and 5 bases, in that order; junction bases with no gene match: 17. The CDR3 region is CASSRGPPGTRGDNEQFF. In DNA form, the CDR3 reads TGTGCCAGCAGCCGGGGACCTCCGGGGACTAGAGGCGACAATGAGCAGTTCTTC.

The chain uses TRBV5-1 and TRBJ1-6, with D possibly matching TRBD1 (6 bases). This CDR3 has 15 residues. CDR1 is SGHRS and CDR2 is YFSETQ in the germline V gene. Deletions cut 0 bases from V and 8 bases from J, with 12 bases between. The DNA of the CDR3 is TGCGCCAGCAGCTTGGGCAGGGGTGGGGATTCACCCCTCCACTTT. The encoded protein is CASSLGRGGDSPLHF.

This clone was observed a single time. The V and J genes are TRBV27 and TRBJ2-2; the D is unclear. Germline CDR1 is MNHEY and CDR2 is SMNVEV (reference sequence). V shed 5 bases and J shed 3 bases, with 4 bases lying between them. The CDR3 runs 12 residues. The CDR3 loop is CASSLHTGELFF. In DNA form, the CDR3 reads TGTGCCAGCAGTCTCCACACCGGGGAGCTGTTTTTT.

This rearrangement joins TRBV27 to TRBJ1-6, with D tentatively TRBD1 (5 bases). The germline V and J ends were trimmed by 6 bases and 8 bases, with 8 bases remaining between them. Germline V gene sequence: CDR1 MNHEY, CDR2 SMNVEV (reference sequence). This CDR3 is built from 12 residues. The CDR3 DNA is TGTGCCAGCAGGCTAGGGGATTCACCCCTCCACTTT. Encoded protein: CASRLGDSPLHF.

The chain is built from TRBV11-2 and TRBJ1-2; 7 bases line up with TRBD1. Germline trimming cut 6 bases from V and 4 bases from J; bases unmatched to any gene: 8. The germline gives CDR1 SGHAT, CDR2 FQNNGV. There are 14 residues in the CDR3. CDR3 coding DNA: TGTGCCAGCAGGTACAGGGACAGCGGCTATGGCTACACCTTC. It codes for CASRYRDSGYGYTF.

The rearrangement uses TRBV3-1 (or the pseudogene TRBV3-2) and TRBJ2-3, with D perhaps matching TRBD1 (5 bases). This CDR3 has 14 residues. V lost 8 bases, J lost 1 base, and 13 bases lay in between. The germline V gene encodes CDR1 LGHDT and CDR2 YNNKEL (reference sequence). Here the CDR3 DNA reads TGTGCCAGCGCGGCGTTAGGGGGCACAGATACGCAGTATTTT. Amino acid sequence: CASAALGGTDTQYF.

This clone came up many times. Other DNA sequences of this sample code for an identical CDR3. The chain uses TRBV6-5 and TRBJ2-7; 10 bases fit TRBD2. Germline V lookup: CDR1 MNHEY, CDR2 SVGAGI. This CDR3 spans 15 amino acids. Germline trimming cut 8 bases from V and 1 base from J; bases unmatched to any gene: 8. The CDR3 DNA reads as TGTGCCAGCTCGTTGAGGACTAGCGGTTCCTACGAGCAGTACTTC. It yields the protein CASSLRTSGSYEQYF.

V is TRBV5-1 and J is TRBJ1-1, with 7 bases aligning to TRBD1. With 4 bases clipped from V and 4 bases from J, the junction kept 13 bases outside the gene matches. Germline values: CDR1 SGHRS, CDR2 YFSETQ. There are 16 residues in the CDR3. CDR3 in amino acids: CASSPTGVEGATEAFF. DNA of the CDR3: TGCGCCAGCAGCCCAACAGGGGTAGAGGGGGCCACTGAAGCTTTCTTT.

This clone has a single count. The chain uses TRBV5-1 and TRBJ2-7, with 11 bases matching TRBD1. The CDR3 has 15 amino acids. The V gene's germline CDR1 is SGHRS and CDR2 YFSETQ. V trimming: 6 bases; J trimming: 4 bases; junction bases outside the gene matches: 9. The CDR3 nucleotides read TGCGCCAGCACCCCGGTTGGGACAGGGGGTTACGAGCAGTACTTC. Translated, it gives CASTPVGTGGYEQYF.

V and J are TRBV7-2 and TRBJ2-7, with a possible D match to TRBD2 (5 bases). CDR1 SGHTA and CDR2 FQGNSA come from the germline V gene. V lost 3 bases, J lost 3 bases, and 15 bases lay in between. The CDR3 length is 15 residues. CDR3 bases: TGTGCCAGCAGCTTTGAATGGCTAGCTGGCTACGAGCAGTACTTC. Its protein is CASSFEWLAGYEQYF.

The V and J genes are TRBV5-1 and TRBJ1-4; TRBD1 matches at 8 bases. V was pared by 4 bases and J by 6 bases, with 8 bases of the junction left unmatched. This CDR3 contains 15 residues. The germline CDR1 and CDR2 sequences are SGHRS and YFSETQ. The CDR3 nucleotides are TGCGCCAGCAGCAATACCGGGACAGGTTATGAAAAACTGTTTTTT. This encodes CASSNTGTGYEKLFF.

V gene TRBV6-5 combines with J gene TRBJ2-3, with D possibly being TRBD2 (7 bases). This CDR3 region has 14 residues. Germline values: CDR1 MNHEY, CDR2 SVGAGI. V lost 7 bases to trimming and J lost 1 base, with 12 bases between them. CDR3 sequence reads: CASKGGVGTDTQYF. The DNA of the CDR3 is TGTGCCAGCAAAGGGGGGGTTGGCACAGATACGCAGTATTTT.